A single sample is the source of the 22 T cell receptor beta chains below, sequenced in a study of T cell responses to AZD1222 COVID-19 vaccine. Assay: immunoSEQ multiplex PCR; the TCRdb copy retains only in-frame clones and omits some. The profile shows 54,000 or so clones, over 70% of them singletons. Sequenced here: peripheral blood, sampled 28 days after the second AZD1222 dose. The receptors come from an adult who received the AZD1222 COVID-19 vaccine.

V is TRBV6-6 and J is TRBJ2-6, with D uncertain. The CDR3 runs 14 residues. The germline V gene has CDR1 MNHNY and CDR2 SVGAGI (reference sequence). Trimming removed 9 bases at V and 0 bases at J, with 9 bases between. The CDR3 is CASQRSSGANVLTF. As DNA, the CDR3 is TGTGCCAGTCAACGGAGCTCTGGGGCCAACGTCCTGACTTTC.

The chain joins TRBV6-1 to TRBJ1-1, with unresolved D. The CDR3 has 13 amino acids. Trimming removed 3 bases at V and 4 bases at J, with 9 bases between. Per germline, CDR1 MNHNS and CDR2 SASEGT. This CDR3 reads CASSDWSGTEAFF. As DNA, the CDR3 is TGTGCCAGCAGTGATTGGAGCGGCACTGAAGCTTTCTTT.

The chain uses TRBV6-5 and TRBJ1-1, with D perhaps TRBD1 (6 bases). The CDR3 has 13 residues. The V end lost 0 bases, the J end lost 7 bases, and 9 bases lay between the germline ends. In germline, CDR1 is MNHEY, CDR2 SVGAGI. The CDR3 DNA reads as TGTGCCAGCAGTTACTCGAGGGGGAGTGAAGCTTTCTTT. Translation gives CASSYSRGSEAFF.

CDR3 bases: TGTGCCAGTAGTATCTTTCGTGGCAGCGAGGAAAAACTGTTTTTT. It specifies CASSIFRGSEEKLFF. The J gene is TRBJ1-4, the V gene TRBV19; D is undetermined. This CDR3 contains 15 residues. Trimming left V 3 bases short and J 8 bases short, with 16 bases between. CDR1 and CDR2 from the germline V gene are LNHDA and SQIVND (reference sequence).

This sequence joins TRBV5-3 and TRBJ2-1; possibly TRBD1 or TRBD2 for D (5 bases each). TRBV5-3 is given ORF status, its function remaining uncertain. CDR3 length: 17 residues. Trimming took 2 bases from V and 1 from J, leaving 16 bases between them. CDR3 in amino acids: CARSFICLAGSYNEQFF. The CDR3 region has the DNA TGTGCCAGAAGCTTTATTTGTCTAGCAGGGTCCTACAATGAGCAGTTCTTC.

V is TRBV5-1 and J is TRBJ2-3, with D possibly TRBD1 on 6 matching bases. The germline gives CDR1 SGHRS, CDR2 YFSETQ. Between the trimmed V and J ends, which lost 4 bases and 3 bases, there was a span of 15 bases. The CDR3 is made up of 15 amino acids. CDR3 bases: TGCGCCAGCAGCGACGGACAGCATGAGACAGATACGCAGTATTTT. Its translation is CASSDGQHETDTQYF.

The V gene is TRBV10-3, the J gene TRBJ2-1; D uncertain. The germline CDR1 and CDR2 sequences are ENHRY and SYGVKD. This CDR3 is built from 14 residues. V was clipped by 3 bases and J by 6 bases, with 12 bases between them. CDR3 loop: CAISDRVGVNEQFF. For the CDR3, the DNA is TGTGCCATCAGTGACCGAGTTGGTGTCAATGAGCAGTTCTTC.

V and J are TRBV2 and TRBJ1-2; the match to TRBD1 covers 7 bases. This CDR3 spans 12 amino acids. Germline V gene data show CDR1 as SNHLY and CDR2 as FYNNEI. With V trimmed by 4 bases and J by 8 bases, 4 bases remained unmatched. The CDR3 nucleotides are TGTGCCAGCAGTGCCCGGACAGGAGGCTACACCTTC. Protein product: CASSARTGGYTF.

The chain has TRBV3-1 (or the pseudogene TRBV3-2) and TRBJ1-5; D is ambiguous. This CDR3 is built from 14 residues. In germline, CDR1 is LGHDT, CDR2 YNNKEL (reference sequence). The V end lost 1 base, the J end lost 5 bases, and 9 bases lay between the germline ends. CDR3 sequence reads: CASSQGSGDQPQHF. CDR3 bases: TGTGCCAGCAGCCAAGGTAGTGGGGATCAGCCCCAGCATTTT.

The J gene is TRBJ2-2, the V gene TRBV15, with 10 bases aligning to TRBD1. Trimming at V came to 1 base and at J to 4 bases, leaving 3 bases not matched to a gene. The CDR3 spans 16 residues. The germline CDR1 and CDR2 sequences are LNHNV and YYDKDF (reference sequence). CDR3 amino acids: CATSRAGTGVTGELFF. The CDR3 DNA sequence: TGTGCCACCAGCAGAGCCGGGACAGGGGTCACCGGGGAGCTGTTTTTT.

Note on this clone: An end of the junction differs from the germline gene, which may be a read error. This chain joins TRBV7-7 and TRBJ2-2, with 13 bases identical to TRBD2. The CDR3 has 16 amino acids. CDR1 and CDR2 (germline): SSHAT, FNYEAQ (reference sequence). CDR3 sequence: CASSPGLAGLTGELFF. The CDR3 region has the DNA TGTGCTAGCAGCCCGGGACTAGCGGGATTAACCGGGGAGCTGTTTTTT.

This chain joins TRBV14 and TRBJ2-5; D is undetermined. The CDR3 has 15 amino acids. Germline V gives CDR1 SGHDN, CDR2 FVKESK. V lost 1 base and J lost 4, with 13 bases in between. The CDR3 is CASSQASQPGETQYF. The CDR3 coding sequence is TGTGCCAGCAGCCAAGCTTCTCAACCCGGAGAGACCCAGTACTTC. Variable domain in full (rest from reference TRBV14 and TRBJ2-5): EAGVTQFPSHSVIEKGQTVTLRCDPISGHDNLYWYRRVMGKEIKFLLHFVKESKQDESGMPNNRFLAERTGGTYSTLKVQPAELEDSGVYFCASSQASQPGETQYFGPGTRLLVL.

V and J are TRBV19 and TRBJ1-5, with D perhaps TRBD1 (5 bases). The germline CDR1 and CDR2 sequences are LNHDA and SQIVND (reference sequence). The length of the CDR3 is 15 residues. V gave up 9 bases and J gave up 0 bases, with 15 bases separating them. The chain's CDR3 is CASRFGGNSNQPQHF. The CDR3 DNA reads TGTGCCAGCCGCTTCGGGGGGAATAGCAATCAGCCCCAGCATTTT.

V is TRBV9 and J is TRBJ2-7; D may be TRBD2 (5 bases). The CDR3 sequence is 14 residues long. Deletions cut 0 bases from V and 3 bases from J, with 10 bases between. The V gene's germline CDR1 is SGDLS and CDR2 YYNGEE. The CDR3 region is CASSVGVEGYEQYF. CDR3 nucleotides: TGTGCCAGCAGCGTAGGGGTAGAGGGCTACGAGCAGTACTTC.

The gene calls are TRBV18 and TRBJ1-1, with 7 bases lining up with TRBD1. CDR1 is KGHSH and CDR2 is LQKENI in the germline V gene. V lost 3 bases, J lost 4 bases, and 5 bases stayed unmatched. CDR3 length: 14 residues. The chain's CDR3 is CASSPFQGVTEAFF. Written as DNA, the CDR3 is TGTGCCAGCTCACCTTTTCAGGGGGTCACTGAAGCTTTCTTT.

The chain couples TRBV9 to TRBJ2-1; the D is unclear. This CDR3 has 18 residues. Germline CDR1 and CDR2: SGDLS and YYNGEE. The V gene lost 4 bases and the J gene lost 0 bases, with 20 bases spanning the gap. CDR3: CASSPLRMGTSSYNEQFF. Written as DNA, the CDR3 is TGTGCCAGCAGCCCACTTAGAATGGGTACAAGCTCCTACAATGAGCAGTTCTTC.

V is TRBV5-1 and J is TRBJ1-1; a possible D gene is TRBD1 (5 bases). V lost 5 bases and J lost 2, with 10 bases in between. Germline CDR1 is SGHRS and CDR2 is YFSETQ. CDR3 length: 13 amino acids. The CDR3 reads CASRRDGNTEAFF. The CDR3 DNA reads TGCGCCAGCAGACGGGACGGAAACACTGAAGCTTTCTTT.

This clone was seen only a few times. V is TRBV30 and J is TRBJ1-4, with D possibly TRBD1 on 5 matching bases. The V and J ends lost 5 bases and 4 bases respectively, with 17 bases between them. The CDR3 covers 15 residues. The germline CDR1 and CDR2 sequences are GTSNPN and SVGIG (reference sequence). CDR3 region: CAWGLSWDLNEKLFF. Written as DNA, the CDR3 is TGTGCCTGGGGTCTCTCGTGGGACCTTAATGAAAAACTGTTTTTT.

This rearrangement joins TRBV3-1 (or the pseudogene TRBV3-2) to TRBJ1-3, with unresolved D. CDR1 is LGHDT, CDR2 YNNKEL, per germline (reference sequence). Trimming cost V 5 bases and J 4 bases, with 9 bases left between them. This CDR3 spans 13 amino acids. The CDR3 DNA sequence: TGTGCCAGCAGCGGGCTCAGCGGAAACACCATATATTTT. The encoded protein is CASSGLSGNTIYF.

The chain has TRBV6-5 and TRBJ1-5; a possible D gene is TRBD1 (5 bases). The CDR3 is 15 residues long. Germline loops: CDR1 MNHEY, CDR2 SVGAGI. V was clipped by 6 bases and J by 2 bases, with 14 bases between them. As DNA, the CDR3 is TGTGCCAGCAGGGGGGAGCCTGCGGGCAATCAGCCCCAGCATTTT. Its protein product is CASRGEPAGNQPQHF.

The chain is built from TRBV6-5 and TRBJ1-5, with 8 bases fitting TRBD1. Germline V lookup: CDR1 MNHEY, CDR2 SVGAGI. The CDR3 extends over 15 amino acids. J gave up 6 bases and V 6 bases, and 10 bases lay outside the gene matches. CDR3 sequence: CASSDFQGAGQPQHF. CDR3 bases: TGTGCCAGCAGCGACTTTCAGGGGGCCGGTCAGCCCCAGCATTTT.

This clone was detected only once. The V and J genes are TRBV6-5 and TRBJ2-2; D may match TRBD1 or TRBD2 (6 bases each). CDR1 and CDR2 (germline): MNHEY, SVGAGI. The CDR3 length is 16 residues. V was pared by 1 base and J by 3 bases, with 12 bases between. Here the CDR3 DNA reads TGTGCCAGCAGTTACTTCCCGGGGGCCCACACCGGGGAGCTGTTTTTT. The encoded protein is CASSYFPGAHTGELFF.